A selection of T cell receptor beta chains follows, all from one sample in a study of early T cells in non-severe SARS-CoV-2 infection. TCRdb itself ran the 5' RACE reads through MiXCR, one entry per CDR3 protein. Of about 62,000 distinct CDR3 sequences detected, about 9.3% appear once; the ten largest clones hold 1.2%. Sequences were obtained from whole blood. Receptors were obtained from an adult who was a healthcare worker with PCR-confirmed SARS-CoV-2 infection or an uninfected control (not recorded which). The CDR3 runs from the conserved cysteine through the conserved F or W. D genes are given only for firm matches. For some rows the clone size is stated as once, few or many, or as a class when expanded; others skip it.

TRBD1	TRBJ1-2	many	TRBV6-5	TGTGCCAGCAGACAGGGGGATGGCTACACCTTC	CASRQGDGYTF
-	TRBJ1-5	many	TRBV5-1	TGCGCCAGCAGCTTCTCGGGGCGCAATCAGCCCCAGCATTTT	CASSFSGRNQPQHF
-	TRBJ1-1	many	TRBV14	TGTGCCAGCAGCCAAGGAGGGGGTAACACTGAAGCTTTCTTT	CASSQGGGNTEAFF
-	TRBJ1-1	few	TRBV11-1	TGTGCCAGCAAAAGGAGGGAGAACACTGAAGCTTTCTTT	CASKRRENTEAFF
-	TRBJ2-5	few	TRBV20-1	TGCAGTGCTGGATGGACCCAAGAGACCCAGTACTTC	CSAGWTQETQYF
-	TRBJ2-2	-	TRBV9	TGTGCCAGCAAAGAGGACGGAAACACCGGGGAGCTGTTTTTT	CASKEDGNTGELFF
-	TRBJ1-2	few	TRBV28	TGTGCCAGCACCCCCCCGGGCATCTATGGCTACACCTTC	CASTPPGIYGYTF
-	TRBJ1-2	-	TRBV30	TGTGCCTACCGCCCGGCCCCCCTCTATGGCTACACCTTC	CAYRPAPLYGYTF
-	TRBJ2-1	-	TRBV4-1	TGCGCCAGCAGCCAAGACTTATGGGACGGGCAGTTCTTC	CASSQDLWDGQFF
TRBD2	TRBJ2-1	few	TRBV4-1	TGCGCCAGCAGCCAATCGGGACTAGCGGCCTACAATGAGCAGTTCTTC	CASSQSGLAAYNEQFF
TRBD1	TRBJ1-5	-	TRBV5-5	TGTGCCAGCAGCCGACAGGGCGGCAATCAGCCCCAGCATTTT	CASSRQGGNQPQHF
-	TRBJ1-3	many	TRBV12-3/TRBV12-4	TGTGCCAGCCGCATCGGCTCTGGAAACACCATATATTTT	CASRIGSGNTIYF
-	TRBJ1-1	-	TRBV10-3	TGTGCCAGCGGGCTTTCCCAAGGGGGGATGAACACTGAAGCTTTCTTT	CASGLSQGGMNTEAFF
-	TRBJ2-4	-	TRBV7-2	TGTGCCAGCAGCTCGCCCTCAATGGGACGGCTAGCCAAAAACATTCAGTACTTC	CASSSPSMGRLAKNIQYF
TRBD1	TRBJ2-4	many	TRBV12-3/TRBV12-4	TGTGCCAGCAGTGTTACCGGGACAGGGGCCAAAAACATTCAGTACTTC	CASSVTGTGAKNIQYF
TRBD2	TRBJ2-3	-	TRBV4-2	TGTGCCAGCAGCCGGGAGAGACTAGCGGGGGGGCCGACAGATACGCAGTATTTT	CASSRERLAGGPTDTQYF
-	TRBJ1-6	-	TRBV6-5	TGTGCCAGCAGCGCCCGGACAGAAATTAATTCACCCCTCCACTTT	CASSARTEINSPLHF
TRBD1	TRBJ2-3	many	TRBV6-5	TGTGCCAGCAGTTCTACCGGGACAGGTGTCGCCTATACGCAGTATTTT	CASSSTGTGVAYTQYF
TRBD2	TRBJ2-5	-	TRBV4-1	TGCGCCAGCAGCCGAAAACCCCCCGGGGGGGAGACCCAGTACTTC	CASSRKPPGGETQYF
-	TRBJ2-1	-	TRBV7-2	TGTGCCAGCAACCGGGACATCTCCTCCTACAATGAGCAGTTCTTC	CASNRDISSYNEQFF
-	TRBJ2-1	many	TRBV5-6	TGTGCCAGCAGGAGCAACAGGGAGCAGTTCTTC	CASRSNREQFF
-	TRBJ1-5	many	TRBV20-1	TGCAGTACTGGACGGCAAAATCAGCCCCAGCATTTT	CSTGRQNQPQHF
-	TRBJ2-1	many	TRBV5-1	TGCGCCAGCAGCCTCTCCCCTACGGGAGTATACAATGAGCAGTTCTTC	CASSLSPTGVYNEQFF
-	TRBJ1-1	few	TRBV6-6	TGTGCCAGCAGGTGGGAAGGAAAGAACACTGAAGCTTTCTTT	CASRWEGKNTEAFF
-	TRBJ2-1	many	TRBV29-1	TGCAGCGTCGTAGCGGTCTCCTACAATGAGCAGTTCTTC	CSVVAVSYNEQFF
TRBD1	TRBJ2-2	few	TRBV19	TGTGCCACTAACAGGGGGCTGGGGACCACCGGGGAGCTGTTTTTT	CATNRGLGTTGELFF
TRBD1	TRBJ1-6	many	TRBV11-2	TGTGCCAGCAGCCCTCGACTAACCGGGACAGGGGGCAAATCACCCCTCCACTTT	CASSPRLTGTGGKSPLHF
-	TRBJ2-1	-	TRBV18	TGTGCCAGCTCACCAGTCAGCTACAATGAGCAGTTCTTC	CASSPVSYNEQFF
-	TRBJ1-6	many	TRBV5-8	TGTGCCAGCAGGCCACCGGGAGGGTTGGGTTCACCCCTCCACTTT	CASRPPGGLGSPLHF
-	TRBJ1-1	-	TRBV4-1	TGCGCCAGCAGCCAAGAAGGGACGAGGAACACTGAAGCTTTCTTT	CASSQEGTRNTEAFF
-	TRBJ1-1	few	TRBV5-5	TGTGCCAGCAGCCTACAGGGTGCGGTCGACACTGAAGCTTTCTTT	CASSLQGAVDTEAFF
-	TRBJ2-1	few	TRBV7-2	TGTGCCAGCAGCTTAGGGGACTCGAGAAATGAGCAGTTCTTC	CASSLGDSRNEQFF
-	TRBJ1-4	few	TRBV30	TGTGCCTGGAACAGTGACCCTAATGAAAAACTGTTTTTT	CAWNSDPNEKLFF
-	TRBJ1-1	many	TRBV20-1	TGCAGTGCTGCCGGCAAGAACACTGAAGCTTTCTTT	CSAAGKNTEAFF
-	TRBJ1-1	-	TRBV18	TGTGCCAGCTCACCCGTCGACCGAAAGAATGCTGAAGCTTTCTTT	CASSPVDRKNAEAFF
-	TRBJ1-6	many	TRBV9	TGTGCCAGCAGCGTAGCCAGGACAGCTATGAATTCACCCCTCCACTTT	CASSVARTAMNSPLHF
-	TRBJ1-3	many	TRBV6-6	TGTGCCAGCAGTTACTCGAGTCAACAGGGCTTAGGAAATGGCATATATTTT	CASSYSSQQGLGNGIYF
-	TRBJ2-5	few	TRBV20-1	TGCAGTGCTAGTCCCAGCCGAGGTTCGGTGACCCAGTACTTC	CSASPSRGSVTQYF
-	TRBJ1-1	-	TRBV7-9	TGTGCCAGCAGCTTAACCCCTGGGGACGGGGAAGCTTTCTTT	CASSLTPGDGEAFF
-	TRBJ1-2	many	TRBV18	TGTGCCAGCTCACCTCCTACAGTGGGTGGCTACACCTTC	CASSPPTVGGYTF
-	TRBJ2-3	-	TRBV11-2	TGTGCCAGCAGCTTAGCAGGCATTACGCAGTATTTT	CASSLAGITQYF